These 16 T cell receptor beta chains originate from one sample sequenced in a study of PD-L1 blockade in urothelial cancer. Libraries were prepared by immunoSEQ multiplex PCR; TCRdb keeps only in-frame clonotypes and omits some of them. The sample consists of 29,000 or so clones, over 75% of them appearing once. The sequences come from PBMCs, collected around atezolizumab (anti-PD-L1) treatment. The receptors were sampled from a man in his forties or fifties with urothelial cancer.

This chain links TRBV15 with TRBJ1-4; TRBD1 is a possible D gene (5 bases). This CDR3 region has 18 residues. Trimming took off 2 bases at V and 2 bases at J, with 18 bases between the two ends. Germline V lookup: CDR1 LNHNV, CDR2 YYDKDF (reference sequence). The CDR3 reads CATSRTQGKGSTNEKLFF. CDR3 in DNA: TGTGCCACCAGCAGAACTCAGGGAAAGGGGTCCACTAATGAAAAACTGTTTTTT.

The J gene is TRBJ2-7, the V gene TRBV18; 8 bases line up with TRBD1. J lost 7 bases, V lost 6 bases, and 8 bases had no gene match. Germline V gives CDR1 KGHSH, CDR2 LQKENI. This CDR3 contains 13 residues. DNA of the CDR3: TGTGCCAGCTCGACAGGGGTATCTACAGAGCAGTACTTC. This gives the protein CASSTGVSTEQYF.

This sequence joins TRBV19 and TRBJ2-7; D may be TRBD1 (6 bases). Germline lookup yields CDR1 LNHDA and CDR2 SQIVND (reference sequence). V was shortened by 4 bases and J by 7 bases, with 11 bases between the two germline ends. The CDR3 has 12 residues. This CDR3 reads CASSTGGIEQYF. The DNA of the CDR3 is TGTGCCAGTAGTACTGGGGGCATAGAGCAGTACTTC.

The V gene is TRBV7-7, the J gene TRBJ2-5; TRBD2 agrees at 10 bases. In germline, CDR1 is SSHAT, CDR2 FNYEAQ (reference sequence). The CDR3 runs to 15 residues. Trimming removed 6 bases from V and 3 bases from J; junction bases left unmatched: 7. CDR3 nucleotides: TGTGCCAGCAGTTCTAGCGGGAGTCCAGAAGAGACCCAGTACTTC. This codes for CASSSSGSPEETQYF.

The chain carries TRBV2 and TRBJ2-3; TRBD2 matches 7 bases. The CDR3 contains 16 residues. Germline loops: CDR1 SNHLY, CDR2 FYNNEI. The junction had 16 bases not matched to a gene; V was cut back by 8 bases and J by 5 bases. The CDR3 spells CASYRPASGGVDTQYF. DNA for the CDR3: TGTGCCAGCTACCGACCTGCATCGGGGGGAGTAGATACGCAGTATTTT.

The V gene is TRBV7-8, the J gene TRBJ2-2; 10 bases match TRBD2. CDR3 size: 18 residues. The V gene's germline CDR1 is SGHVS and CDR2 FQNEAQ. Trimming took 1 base from V and 1 from J; bases not matched to a gene: 6. This chain's CDR3 is CASSLVVAGGQNTGELFF. The DNA for the CDR3 is TGTGCCAGCAGCTTAGTTGTAGCGGGAGGTCAGAACACCGGGGAGCTGTTTTTT.

This sequence joins TRBV5-1 and TRBJ2-1; 11 positions match TRBD2. In germline, CDR1 is SGHRS, CDR2 YFSETQ. Losses at the gene ends were 3 bases for V and 7 bases for J; bases not matched to a gene: 6. The CDR3 runs to 15 residues. CDR3 DNA: TGCGCCAGCAGCTCCACTAGCGGGAGTATAAATGAGCAGTTCTTC. This sequence encodes CASSSTSGSINEQFF.

This chain connects TRBV6-5 to TRBJ1-3; TRBD1 matches 9 bases. Per germline, CDR1 MNHEY and CDR2 SVGAGI. CDR3 length equals 14 residues. V was pared by 8 bases and J by 5 bases, with 7 bases of the junction left unmatched. CDR3 sequence reads: CASVGTGQRNTIYF. The CDR3 DNA is TGTGCCAGCGTAGGGACAGGGCAACGAAACACCATATATTTT.

The chain carries TRBV7-8 and TRBJ2-1, with TRBD2 matching over 14 bases. The CDR3 loop spans 15 amino acids. Per germline, CDR1 SGHVS and CDR2 FQNEAQ. V was pared by 5 bases and J by 7 bases, with 4 bases of the junction left unmatched. The CDR3 sequence is CASSPRLAGGNEQFF. The CDR3, as DNA: TGTGCCAGCAGCCCGCGACTAGCGGGAGGGAATGAGCAGTTCTTC.

V and J are TRBV28 and TRBJ1-4; D remains unclear. Germline assignment: CDR1 MDHEN and CDR2 SYDVKM. The V end lost 5 bases, the J end lost 0 bases, and 16 bases lay between the germline ends. The CDR3 sequence is 17 residues long. As DNA, the CDR3 is TGTGCCAGCAGTCCCCTAGGGAGACGGTCAACTAATGAAAAACTGTTTTTT. Its protein product is CASSPLGRRSTNEKLFF.

V is TRBV27 and J is TRBJ2-3; D uncertain. Germline values: CDR1 MNHEY, CDR2 SMNVEV (reference sequence). CDR3 length: 13 residues. Deletions cut 4 bases from V and 7 bases from J, with 12 bases between. CDR3 coding DNA: TGTGCCAGCAGTTCCCGTGTTGCGTATACGCAGTATTTT. This codes for CASSSRVAYTQYF.

J is TRBJ2-5 and V is TRBV29-1, with a weak D call TRBD1 (5 bases). Germline V CDR1 and CDR2: SQVTM, ANQGSEA. The V end was cut by 6 bases, the J end by 4 bases, with 12 bases between. CDR3 size: 12 residues. In nucleotides, the CDR3 is TGCAGCGTCGACAGTTCGGGAGAGACCCAGTACTTC. Amino acid sequence: CSVDSSGETQYF. Supplemented by reference TRBV29-1 and TRBJ2-5, the full variable domain reads SAVISQKPSRDICQRGTSLTIQCQVDSQVTMMFWYRQQPGQSLTLIATANQGSEATYESGFVIDKFPISRPNLTFSTLTVSNMSPEDSSIYLCSVDSSGETQYFGPGTRLLVL.

The rearrangement links TRBV4-3 to TRBJ2-1; D is unresolved. CDR1 is LGHNA, CDR2 YSLEER, per germline. Trimming removed 0 bases from V and 3 bases from J, with 18 bases in between. The CDR3 consists of 18 residues. In DNA, the CDR3 is TGCGCCAGCAGCCAAGATAGAGGAGCTTCCTCCTACTACAATGAGCAGTTCTTC. It yields the protein CASSQDRGASSYYNEQFF.

V and J are TRBV9 and TRBJ1-6; D is unresolved. CDR3 length: 15 amino acids. Germline V CDR1 and CDR2: SGDLS, YYNGEE. With 0 bases removed from V and 6 bases from J, the gap between germline ends came to 10 bases. CDR3 residues: CASSVVALSNSPLHF. CDR3 nucleotide sequence: TGTGCCAGCAGCGTAGTAGCCCTCAGTAATTCACCCCTCCACTTT.

V is TRBV6-5 and J is TRBJ2-5, with 9 nucleotides matching TRBD2. The V and J ends lost 2 bases and 7 bases, in that order; junction bases with no gene match: 2. This CDR3 comprises 13 residues. Germline values: CDR1 MNHEY, CDR2 SVGAGI. CDR3 sequence: CASSYGSGRTQYF. CDR3 sequence (DNA): TGTGCCAGCAGTTACGGTAGCGGGAGGACCCAGTACTTC.

The CDR3 DNA follows: TGTGCCTGGAGCAAGGGGCGGGAGAGTAATTACGAGCAGTACTTC. Amino acid sequence: CAWSKGRESNYEQYF. This rearrangement joins TRBV30 to TRBJ2-7; 7 positions agree with TRBD2. CDR1 GTSNPN and CDR2 SVGIG come from the germline V gene (reference sequence). This CDR3 is 15 amino acids long. V lost 3 bases to trimming and J lost 4 bases; unmatched junction nucleotides: 12.